This T cell receptor beta chain was observed in a study of Graves' ophthalmopathy and Graves' hyperthyroidism. About the research overall: The stable label applied to hyperthyroidism with no ophthalmopathy within 18 months of follow-up.

Amplification from RNA transcripts yielded the TCR beta CDR3 regions. An initial RT-PCR round employing HTBI primers preceded a second-round multiplex PCR. One entry per CDR3 protein, called by TCRdb with MiXCR from the multiplex PCR reads. The sample lists more than 1,000,000 distinct CDR3 sequences; less than 45% were seen once. There are many counts of this clonotype. CDR1 and CDR2 (germline): DFQATT, SNEGSKA (reference sequence). This CDR3 is built from 14 residues. The V gene end was trimmed by 3 bases and the J gene end by 5 bases; junction bases not matched to a gene: 6. Other autoimmune disease, uncontrolled infection, pregnancy and lactation led to exclusion.

This clonotype originated in an adult man with Graves' hyperthyroidism. Sequencing input: peripheral blood or thyroid tissue (not recorded which). This rearrangement joins TRBV20-1 to TRBJ1-5; 8 bases align to TRBD1. Here the CDR3 reads CSASSRRGHQPQHF. CDR3 DNA: TGCAGTGCTAGTAGTCGCAGGGGGCATCAGCCCCAGCATTTT.